This T cell receptor beta chain derives from a study of T cell clones after liver transplantation. CDR1 and CDR2 (germline): SGHNT, YYREEE (reference sequence). V lost 7 bases and J lost 3, with 4 bases in between. There are 11 residues in the CDR3. This table comes from immunoSEQ multiplex PCR, and its TCRdb copy is limited to in-frame clones, with some not included. The sample yields around 110,000 clones, about nine tenths seen once. Here the sequenced sample was CD4+ T cells from blood, taken 12 months after liver transplant. The clonotype was recovered from a human patient who received a liver transplant. The graft donor may be the source of some T cells. The V and J genes are TRBV5-4 and TRBJ2-2, with D unresolved. CDR3 DNA sequence: TGTGCCAGCTCCTACACCGGGGAGCTGTTTTTT. Protein product: CASSYTGELFF.